A selection of T cell receptor beta chains follows, all from one sample in a study of T cell responses to AZD1222 COVID-19 vaccine. The protocol was immunoSEQ multiplex PCR, while the TCRdb copy is restricted to in-frame clones and leaves out a portion. Of 88,000 or so clones in the sample, approximately 91% were seen once. The source was peripheral blood, collected 28 days after the second AZD1222 dose. Every receptor here comes from an adult who received the AZD1222 COVID-19 vaccine. CDR3s include the opening cysteine and the closing phenylalanine or tryptophan. D genes are given only for firm matches. Clone size is given for some rows only: seen once, a few or many times, or a class if the clone is expanded.

clone size	V gene	J gene	D gene	CDR3 DNA	CDR3 protein
-	TRBV6-5	TRBJ1-1	-	TGTGCCAGCAAAAACGGACGAAGGAACACTGAAGCTTTCTTT	CASKNGRRNTEAFF
-	TRBV19	TRBJ1-2	-	TGTGCCAGTAGTATAGACCGCAGGGGTTCTAGACATGGCTACACCTTC	CASSIDRRGSRHGYTF
-	TRBV7-3	TRBJ2-1	TRBD2	TGTGCCAGCAGCCCCCTACTAGCGGGGGATCTCTATGAGCAGTTCTTC	CASSPLLAGDLYEQFF
-	TRBV7-9	TRBJ1-1	TRBD1	TGTGCCAGCAGCCTCGGGACAGCAAACACTGAAGCTTTCTTT	CASSLGTANTEAFF
-	TRBV5-1	TRBJ1-3	-	TGCGCCAGCAGCTTGTCCAGCTCTGGAAACACCATATATTTT	CASSLSSSGNTIYF
-	TRBV2	TRBJ1-2	TRBD1	TGTGCCAGCAGCCTACAGGGGAGAGGTGATGGCTACACCTTC	CASSLQGRGDGYTF
-	TRBV21-1	TRBJ1-5	-	TGTGCCAGCAGCACTCGGACACGGATGGGGGGACAGCCCCAGCATTTT	CASSTRTRMGGQPQHF
-	TRBV27	TRBJ2-1	-	TGTGCCAGCAGGAGGCTGGATGAGCAGTTCTTC	CASRRLDEQFF
-	TRBV10-3	TRBJ1-1	-	TGTGCCATCAGTCCGGAAGGGGAGAACACTGAAGCTTTCTTT	CAISPEGENTEAFF
-	TRBV18	TRBJ2-7	-	TGTGCCAGCTCACCACCGGTGGGGCACGAGCAGTACTTC	CASSPPVGHEQYF
medium-sized	TRBV5-4	TRBJ2-2	TRBD2	TGTGCCAGCAGCTTATACCCGGGACTAGCGGGGCCCCGAGACACCGGGGAGCTGTTTTTT	CASSLYPGLAGPRDTGELFF
few	TRBV9	TRBJ2-5	TRBD2	TGTGCCAGCAGCGTAGTGGGCGGGGGGGCTGAGACCCAGTACTTC	CASSVVGGGAETQYF
-	TRBV5-6	TRBJ2-7	-	TGTGCCAGCAGCTTGGTGGGGTTCGAGCAGTACTTC	CASSLVGFEQYF
-	TRBV30	TRBJ1-6	TRBD1	TGTGCCTGGAGTGACAGGGGTAGGACTCCACCCCTCCACTTT	CAWSDRGRTPPLHF
-	TRBV6-6	TRBJ2-2	-	TGTGCCAGCAGTTACCCGGGAGAGAACACCGGGGAGCTGTTTTTT	CASSYPGENTGELFF
-	TRBV30	TRBJ2-5	-	TGTGCCTGGAGTGGGGGTTCTGGAGAGACCCAGTACTTC	CAWSGGSGETQYF